This T cell receptor (beta chain) stems from a study of blood T cell repertoires in COVID-19. Study summary: Material from acute and convalescent COVID-19 was sourced from the United States, Italy and Spain. PBMCs, B-cell-depleted T cells, or T cells provided the cDNA or gDNA that made up the material.

The germline CDR1 and CDR2 sequences are SGHRS and YFSETQ. The germline V and J ends were trimmed by 4 bases and 1 base, with 17 bases remaining between them. The CDR3 sequence is 16 residues long. In the original processing: Reference gene primer amplification in the assay estimated nucleated cell counts. Profiled with immunoSEQ multiplex PCR; TCRdb holds only in-frame clones, not every one. The V and J calls and the clone size are those of that table, but D and trimming were determined from the DNA. The data contain 150,000 to 200,000 clones, 86% of them seen just once; the ten biggest clones take up approximately 3.5%.

Sequenced material: peripheral blood. The chain couples TRBV5-1 to TRBJ2-5; D assignment may be TRBD1 or TRBD2 (5 bases each). The receptor comes from a man aged 65-85 years with acute or convalescent COVID-19. In DNA, the CDR3 is TGCGCCAGCAGCCTGGGGGTAGCCTCCCCCCAAGAGACCCAGTACTTC. Its translation is CASSLGVASPQETQYF. Full variable domain (rest looked up from reference TRBV5-1 and TRBJ2-5): KAGVTQTPRYLIKTRGQQVTLSCSPISGHRSVSWYQQTPGQGLQFLFEYFSETQRNKGNFPGRFSGRQFSNSRSEMNVSTLELGDSALYLCASSLGVASPQETQYFGPGTRLLVL.